A selection of T cell receptor beta chains follows, all from one sample in a study of CD8 T cells in ankylosing spondylitis. TCRdb reanalysed the 5' RACE reads using MiXCR and keeps one entry per CDR3 protein. The repertoire consists of 200,000 to 250,000 distinct CDR3 sequences, with about 10% occurring once and the leading ten covering 2.6%. Sequenced sample: blood, either unsorted or a sorted T cell fraction (not recorded which). The origin of the receptors is a male donor with ankylosing spondylitis or in good health (not recorded which). Each CDR3 is given with its conserved first and last residue. D genes are given only for firm matches. Clone size is given for some rows only: seen once, a few or many times, or a class if the clone is expanded.

D gene: TRBD2
V gene: TRBV20-1
clone size: many
J gene: TRBJ2-3
CDR3 protein: CSVPGLAKDTQYF
CDR3 DNA: TGCAGTGTCCCGGGACTAGCGAAAGATACGCAGTATTTT

D gene: NA
V gene: TRBV10-3
clone size: many
J gene: TRBJ1-1
CDR3 protein: CAISEVNTEAFF
CDR3 DNA: TGTGCCATCAGTGAGGTCAACACTGAAGCTTTCTTT

D gene: NA
V gene: TRBV30
clone size: NA
J gene: TRBJ1-1
CDR3 protein: CAWSWGTEAFF
CDR3 DNA: TGTGCCTGGAGTTGGGGCACTGAAGCTTTCTTT

D gene: NA
V gene: TRBV10-3
clone size: few
J gene: TRBJ2-5
CDR3 protein: CAISESLWPGEEETQYF
CDR3 DNA: TGTGCCATCAGTGAGTCCTTATGGCCAGGAGAAGAAGAGACCCAGTACTTC

D gene: NA
V gene: TRBV12-3/TRBV12-4
clone size: many
J gene: TRBJ2-7
CDR3 protein: CASSSTLEAYEQYF
CDR3 DNA: TGTGCCAGCAGTTCCACTCTAGAAGCCTACGAGCAGTACTTC

D gene: NA
V gene: TRBV20-1
clone size: many
J gene: TRBJ1-1
CDR3 protein: CSASKAGNTEAFF
CDR3 DNA: TGCAGTGCAAGCAAGGCAGGGAACACTGAAGCTTTCTTT

D gene: NA
V gene: TRBV6-5
clone size: many
J gene: TRBJ1-1
CDR3 protein: CASSYGGATTEAFF
CDR3 DNA: TGTGCCAGCAGTTACGGGGGCGCGACCACTGAAGCTTTCTTT

D gene: NA
V gene: TRBV5-1
clone size: many
J gene: TRBJ2-2
CDR3 protein: CASRPTVSNTGELFF
CDR3 DNA: TGCGCCAGCAGACCGACGGTTTCGAACACCGGGGAGCTGTTTTTT

D gene: TRBD2
V gene: TRBV3-1
clone size: many
J gene: TRBJ2-3
CDR3 protein: CASSPGTSGGTDTQYF
CDR3 DNA: TGTGCCAGCAGCCCTGGGACTAGCGGGGGTACAGATACGCAGTATTTT

D gene: TRBD2
V gene: TRBV29-1
clone size: many
J gene: TRBJ2-3
CDR3 protein: CSVRTSGSWTDTQYF
CDR3 DNA: TGCAGCGTTCGAACTAGCGGGAGCTGGACAGATACGCAGTATTTT

D gene: TRBD2
V gene: TRBV5-1
clone size: many
J gene: TRBJ2-1
CDR3 protein: CASSLVALADYNEQFF
CDR3 DNA: TGCGCCAGCAGCTTGGTGGCACTAGCGGATTACAATGAGCAGTTCTTC

D gene: NA
V gene: TRBV4-1
clone size: many
J gene: TRBJ2-6
CDR3 protein: CASSQDQAWANVLTF
CDR3 DNA: TGCGCCAGCAGCCAAGATCAGGCCTGGGCCAACGTCCTGACTTTC

D gene: NA
V gene: TRBV4-1
clone size: many
J gene: TRBJ2-1
CDR3 protein: CASSGGPTLSYNEQFF
CDR3 DNA: TGCGCCAGCAGCGGCGGGCCCACCCTCTCCTACAATGAGCAGTTCTTC

D gene: NA
V gene: TRBV13
clone size: NA
J gene: TRBJ2-7
CDR3 protein: CASSPGPRSYEQYF
CDR3 DNA: TGTGCCAGCAGCCCTGGGCCTCGCTCCTACGAGCAGTACTTC

D gene: NA
V gene: TRBV14
clone size: many
J gene: TRBJ2-1
CDR3 protein: CASSQQLSSYNEQFF
CDR3 DNA: TGTGCCAGCAGCCAACAGCTAAGCTCCTACAATGAGCAGTTCTTC

D gene: NA
V gene: TRBV6-4
clone size: NA
J gene: TRBJ2-6
CDR3 protein: CASSDWPSGANVLTF
CDR3 DNA: TGTGCCAGCAGTGACTGGCCCTCTGGGGCCAACGTCCTGACTTTC

D gene: NA
V gene: TRBV2
clone size: many
J gene: TRBJ2-7
CDR3 protein: CASRTNRLFYEQYF
CDR3 DNA: TGTGCCAGCAGGACTAACAGGTTATTCTACGAGCAGTACTTC

D gene: TRBD2
V gene: TRBV5-5
clone size: NA
J gene: TRBJ2-2
CDR3 protein: CASSLELAGGPHGELFF
CDR3 DNA: TGTGCCAGCAGCTTGGAACTGGCGGGAGGGCCGCACGGGGAGCTGTTTTTT

D gene: TRBD2
V gene: TRBV7-9
clone size: many
J gene: TRBJ2-7
CDR3 protein: CASSSFSGAYEQYF
CDR3 DNA: TGTGCCAGCAGCTCGTTTAGCGGGGCCTACGAGCAGTACTTC

D gene: TRBD2
V gene: TRBV4-1
clone size: few
J gene: TRBJ2-1
CDR3 protein: CASSQDRGDEQFF
CDR3 DNA: TGCGCCAGCAGCCAAGATCGGGGGGATGAGCAGTTCTTC

D gene: NA
V gene: TRBV7-7
clone size: many
J gene: TRBJ2-1
CDR3 protein: CASSLSSAHNEQFF
CDR3 DNA: TGTGCCAGCAGCTTATCGAGCGCCCACAATGAGCAGTTCTTC

D gene: NA
V gene: TRBV20-1
clone size: many
J gene: TRBJ1-1
CDR3 protein: CSARDRIITEAFF
CDR3 DNA: TGCAGTGCTAGAGATCGGATCATCACTGAAGCTTTCTTT

D gene: NA
V gene: TRBV25-1
clone size: many
J gene: TRBJ1-4
CDR3 protein: CASGSFEKLFF
CDR3 DNA: TGTGCCAGCGGGAGCTTCGAAAAACTGTTTTTT

D gene: TRBD1
V gene: TRBV12-3/TRBV12-4
clone size: NA
J gene: TRBJ2-3
CDR3 protein: CASTKTGVTSTDTQYF
CDR3 DNA: TGTGCCAGCACCAAAACAGGGGTTACTAGCACAGATACGCAGTATTTT

D gene: NA
V gene: TRBV2
clone size: many
J gene: TRBJ2-2
CDR3 protein: CASSEMSRNTGELFF
CDR3 DNA: TGTGCCAGCAGTGAGATGTCCAGAAACACCGGGGAGCTGTTTTTT

D gene: TRBD1
V gene: TRBV4-1
clone size: many
J gene: TRBJ2-2
CDR3 protein: CASSQGDRAGELFF
CDR3 DNA: TGCGCCAGCAGCCAAGGTGACAGGGCCGGGGAGCTGTTTTTT

D gene: NA
V gene: TRBV30
clone size: many
J gene: TRBJ1-2
CDR3 protein: CAWSVLASAHYGYTF
CDR3 DNA: TGTGCCTGGAGTGTATTGGCCTCCGCGCACTATGGCTACACCTTC

D gene: NA
V gene: TRBV3-1
clone size: many
J gene: TRBJ2-7
CDR3 protein: CASSQYPYEQYF
CDR3 DNA: TGTGCCAGCAGCCAATATCCCTACGAGCAGTACTTC

D gene: TRBD1
V gene: TRBV7-9
clone size: many
J gene: TRBJ2-1
CDR3 protein: CASSLGGTGLHEQFF
CDR3 DNA: TGTGCCAGCAGCTTAGGAGGGACAGGGCTCCATGAGCAGTTCTTC

D gene: NA
V gene: TRBV6-1
clone size: many
J gene: TRBJ1-1
CDR3 protein: CASGPMRDATEAFF
CDR3 DNA: TGTGCCAGTGGCCCCATGAGGGATGCCACTGAAGCTTTCTTT

D gene: NA
V gene: TRBV9
clone size: many
J gene: TRBJ1-2
CDR3 protein: CASRAPAANYGYTF
CDR3 DNA: TGTGCCAGCAGGGCCCCGGCGGCTAACTATGGCTACACCTTC

D gene: TRBD2
V gene: TRBV3-1
clone size: many
J gene: TRBJ2-3
CDR3 protein: CASSPTSGTSTDTQYF
CDR3 DNA: TGTGCCAGCAGCCCGACTAGCGGTACTAGCACAGATACGCAGTATTTT

D gene: TRBD1
V gene: TRBV5-1
clone size: many
J gene: TRBJ2-2
CDR3 protein: CASSPGTGANTGELFF
CDR3 DNA: TGCGCCAGCAGCCCAGGGACAGGGGCGAACACCGGGGAGCTGTTTTTT

D gene: TRBD2
V gene: TRBV3-1
clone size: many
J gene: TRBJ2-7
CDR3 protein: CASSQDSGRASYEQYF
CDR3 DNA: TGTGCCAGCAGCCAAGATAGCGGGAGAGCATCCTACGAGCAGTACTTC

D gene: NA
V gene: TRBV30
clone size: few
J gene: TRBJ2-7
CDR3 protein: CAWSVHGRGGEQYF
CDR3 DNA: TGTGCCTGGAGTGTACATGGCAGGGGAGGCGAGCAGTACTTC

D gene: NA
V gene: TRBV6-2/TRBV6-3
clone size: many
J gene: TRBJ2-5
CDR3 protein: CASSYERWETQYF
CDR3 DNA: TGTGCCAGCAGTTACGAACGGTGGGAGACCCAGTACTTC

D gene: TRBD2
V gene: TRBV6-1
clone size: NA
J gene: TRBJ2-5
CDR3 protein: CASSPLSGRAGETQYF
CDR3 DNA: TGTGCCAGCAGTCCCCTGAGCGGGAGGGCAGGAGAGACCCAGTACTTC

D gene: NA
V gene: TRBV5-1
clone size: NA
J gene: TRBJ2-7
CDR3 protein: CASTLRGGFSYEQYF
CDR3 DNA: TGTGCCAGCACCTTGAGAGGGGGTTTCTCCTACGAGCAGTACTTC

D gene: NA
V gene: TRBV7-2
clone size: many
J gene: TRBJ1-6
CDR3 protein: CASSLEQTNSPLHF
CDR3 DNA: TGTGCCAGCAGCTTAGAACAGACCAATTCACCCCTCCACTTT

D gene: NA
V gene: TRBV2
clone size: many
J gene: TRBJ2-7
CDR3 protein: CASRMDSSYEQYF
CDR3 DNA: TGTGCCAGCAGGATGGACAGTTCCTACGAGCAGTACTTC

D gene: TRBD2
V gene: TRBV12-3/TRBV12-4
clone size: many
J gene: TRBJ2-3
CDR3 protein: CASSFTSGREDTQYF
CDR3 DNA: TGTGCCAGCAGTTTCACTAGCGGGAGGGAGGATACGCAGTATTTT

D gene: NA
V gene: TRBV6-2/TRBV6-3
clone size: NA
J gene: TRBJ2-4
CDR3 protein: CASSLQKNIQYF
CDR3 DNA: TGTGCCAGCAGTCTACAAAAAAACATTCAGTACTTC

D gene: NA
V gene: TRBV29-1
clone size: many
J gene: TRBJ2-7
CDR3 protein: CSVETDAYEQYF
CDR3 DNA: TGCAGCGTTGAGACCGATGCCTACGAGCAGTACTTC

D gene: TRBD2
V gene: TRBV11-2
clone size: few
J gene: TRBJ2-1
CDR3 protein: CAGAPGLAAYNEQFF
CDR3 DNA: TGTGCCGGAGCTCCGGGACTAGCGGCCTACAATGAGCAGTTCTTC

D gene: NA
V gene: TRBV7-9
clone size: few
J gene: TRBJ2-1
CDR3 protein: CASSPRGGPNNEQFF
CDR3 DNA: TGTGCCAGCAGCCCAAGGGGCGGTCCCAACAATGAGCAGTTCTTC

D gene: NA
V gene: TRBV21-1
clone size: many
J gene: TRBJ1-5
CDR3 protein: CASFRENQPQHF
CDR3 DNA: TGTGCCAGCTTCAGGGAGAATCAGCCCCAGCATTTT

D gene: TRBD1
V gene: TRBV12-3/TRBV12-4
clone size: many
J gene: TRBJ1-1
CDR3 protein: CASSPRDRVNTEAFF
CDR3 DNA: TGTGCCAGCAGTCCGAGGGACAGGGTGAACACTGAAGCTTTCTTT

D gene: NA
V gene: TRBV5-1
clone size: many
J gene: TRBJ2-7
CDR3 protein: CASSLGAGESDEQYF
CDR3 DNA: TGCGCCAGCAGCTTGGGTGCAGGGGAGAGTGACGAGCAGTACTTC

D gene: NA
V gene: TRBV4-1
clone size: NA
J gene: TRBJ1-4
CDR3 protein: CASSPRTENEKLFF
CDR3 DNA: TGCGCCAGCAGCCCCCGGACGGAGAATGAAAAACTGTTTTTT

D gene: NA
V gene: TRBV10-2
clone size: NA
J gene: TRBJ2-1
CDR3 protein: CASERRAYNEQFF
CDR3 DNA: TGCGCCAGCGAACGTCGAGCCTACAATGAGCAGTTCTTC

D gene: TRBD2
V gene: TRBV9
clone size: few
J gene: TRBJ2-2
CDR3 protein: CASGAGGTGELFF
CDR3 DNA: TGTGCCAGCGGAGCGGGAGGGACCGGGGAGCTGTTTTTT

D gene: TRBD1
V gene: TRBV11-2
clone size: few
J gene: TRBJ1-1
CDR3 protein: CASSLSGGAFRMNTEAFF
CDR3 DNA: TGTGCCAGCAGCTTGTCAGGGGGCGCGTTCCGAATGAACACTGAAGCTTTCTTT

D gene: TRBD1
V gene: TRBV5-6
clone size: many
J gene: TRBJ1-4
CDR3 protein: CASSSQGAPNEKLFF
CDR3 DNA: TGTGCCAGCAGCTCCCAGGGGGCGCCCAATGAAAAACTGTTTTTT

D gene: NA
V gene: TRBV5-1
clone size: many
J gene: TRBJ2-1
CDR3 protein: CASSLDGGSYNEQFF
CDR3 DNA: TGCGCCAGCAGCTTGGACGGTGGTTCCTACAATGAGCAGTTCTTC

D gene: NA
V gene: TRBV27
clone size: few
J gene: TRBJ2-4
CDR3 protein: CASSPYETPKSGQYF
CDR3 DNA: TGTGCCAGCAGTCCATATGAGACACCCAAAAGCGGTCAGTACTTC

D gene: NA
V gene: TRBV5-1
clone size: many
J gene: TRBJ1-1
CDR3 protein: CASRRDGNTEAFF
CDR3 DNA: TGCGCCAGCAGGCGTGACGGGAACACTGAAGCTTTCTTT

D gene: NA
V gene: TRBV7-2
clone size: many
J gene: TRBJ1-5
CDR3 protein: CASSLAGGTQPQHF
CDR3 DNA: TGTGCCAGCAGCTTAGCCGGGGGAACACAGCCCCAGCATTTT

D gene: NA
V gene: TRBV12-5
clone size: NA
J gene: TRBJ2-6
CDR3 protein: CASGLVREADYSGANVLTF
CDR3 DNA: TGTGCTAGTGGTTTGGTCCGGGAAGCCGATTACTCTGGGGCCAACGTCCTGACTTTC